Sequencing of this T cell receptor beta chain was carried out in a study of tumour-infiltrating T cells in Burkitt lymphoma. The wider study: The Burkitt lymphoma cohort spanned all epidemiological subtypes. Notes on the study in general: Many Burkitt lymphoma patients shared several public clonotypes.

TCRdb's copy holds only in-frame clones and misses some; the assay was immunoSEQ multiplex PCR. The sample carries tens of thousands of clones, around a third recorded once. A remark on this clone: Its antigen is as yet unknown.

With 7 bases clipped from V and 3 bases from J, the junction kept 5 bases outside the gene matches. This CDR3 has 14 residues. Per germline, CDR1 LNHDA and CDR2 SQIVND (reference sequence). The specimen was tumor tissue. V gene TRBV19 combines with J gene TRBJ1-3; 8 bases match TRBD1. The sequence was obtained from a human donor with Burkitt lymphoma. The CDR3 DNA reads TGTGCCAGTAATCCAGGGGGCATTGGAAACACCATATATTTT. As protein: CASNPGGIGNTIYF.